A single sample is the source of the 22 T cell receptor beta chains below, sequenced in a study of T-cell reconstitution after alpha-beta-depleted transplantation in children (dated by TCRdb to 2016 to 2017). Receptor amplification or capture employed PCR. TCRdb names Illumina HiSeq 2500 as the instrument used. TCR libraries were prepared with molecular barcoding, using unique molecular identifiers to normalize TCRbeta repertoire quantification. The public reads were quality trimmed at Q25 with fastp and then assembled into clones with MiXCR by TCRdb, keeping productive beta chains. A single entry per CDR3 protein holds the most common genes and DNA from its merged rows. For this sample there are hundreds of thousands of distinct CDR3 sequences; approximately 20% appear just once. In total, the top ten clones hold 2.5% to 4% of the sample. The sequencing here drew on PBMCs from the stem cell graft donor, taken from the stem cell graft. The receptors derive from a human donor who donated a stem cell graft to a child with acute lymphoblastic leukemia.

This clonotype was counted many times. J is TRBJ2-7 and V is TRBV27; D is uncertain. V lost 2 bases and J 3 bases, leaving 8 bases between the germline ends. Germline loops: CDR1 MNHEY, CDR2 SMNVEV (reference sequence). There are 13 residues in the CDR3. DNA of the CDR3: TGTGCCAGCAGTTTACTACTAAACTACGAGCAGTACTTC. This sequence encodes CASSLLLNYEQYF.

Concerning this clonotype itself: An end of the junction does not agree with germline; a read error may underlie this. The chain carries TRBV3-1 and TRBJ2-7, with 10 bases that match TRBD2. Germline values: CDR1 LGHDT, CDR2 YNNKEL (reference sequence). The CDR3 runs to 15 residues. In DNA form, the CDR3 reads TGTGCCACCAGCCAAGCGGGAGGGCCCTCCTACGAGCAGTACTTC. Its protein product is CATSQAGGPSYEQYF.

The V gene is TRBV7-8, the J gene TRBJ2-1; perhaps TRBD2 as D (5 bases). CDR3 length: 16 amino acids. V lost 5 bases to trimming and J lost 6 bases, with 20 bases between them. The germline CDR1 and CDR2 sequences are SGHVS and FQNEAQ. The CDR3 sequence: CASSRGRLRRSNEQFF. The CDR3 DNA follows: TGTGCCAGCAGCCGAGGTCGGCTTCGGAGGTCCAATGAGCAGTTCTTC.

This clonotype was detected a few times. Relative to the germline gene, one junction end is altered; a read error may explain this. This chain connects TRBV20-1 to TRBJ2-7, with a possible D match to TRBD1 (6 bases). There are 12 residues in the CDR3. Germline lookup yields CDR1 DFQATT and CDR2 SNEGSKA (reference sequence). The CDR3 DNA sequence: TGCAGTGCTAGAGAGGGGGCCCTGAGAAATAACTTC. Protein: CSAREGALRNNF.

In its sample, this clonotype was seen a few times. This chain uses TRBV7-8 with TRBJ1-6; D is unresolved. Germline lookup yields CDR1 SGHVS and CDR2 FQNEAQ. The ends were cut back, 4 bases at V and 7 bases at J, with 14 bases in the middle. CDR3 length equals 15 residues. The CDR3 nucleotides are TGTGCCAGCAGCTCAATTAGACGCCTCAATTCACCCCTCCACTTT. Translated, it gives CASSSIRRLNSPLHF.

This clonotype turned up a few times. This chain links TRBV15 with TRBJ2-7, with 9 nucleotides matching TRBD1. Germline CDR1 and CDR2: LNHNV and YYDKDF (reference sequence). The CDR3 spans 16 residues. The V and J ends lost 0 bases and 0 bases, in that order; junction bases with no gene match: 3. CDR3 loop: CATSRDWTGASYEQYF. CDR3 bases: TGTGCCACCAGCAGAGATTGGACAGGGGCCTCCTACGAGCAGTACTTC.

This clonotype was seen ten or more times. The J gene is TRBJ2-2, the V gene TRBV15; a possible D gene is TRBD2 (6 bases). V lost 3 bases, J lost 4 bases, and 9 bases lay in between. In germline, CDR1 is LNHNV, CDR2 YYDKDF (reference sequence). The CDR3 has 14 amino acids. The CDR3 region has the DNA TGTGCCACCAGCAGGCAGCGGGCCACCGGGGAGCTGTTTTTT. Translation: CATSRQRATGELFF.

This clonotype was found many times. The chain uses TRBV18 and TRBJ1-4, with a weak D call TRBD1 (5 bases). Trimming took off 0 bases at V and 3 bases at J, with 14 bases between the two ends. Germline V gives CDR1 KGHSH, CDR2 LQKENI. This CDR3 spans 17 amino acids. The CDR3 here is CASSPPGRAGANEKLFF. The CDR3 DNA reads TGTGCCAGCTCACCACCGGGCAGGGCGGGCGCTAATGAAAAACTGTTTTTT.

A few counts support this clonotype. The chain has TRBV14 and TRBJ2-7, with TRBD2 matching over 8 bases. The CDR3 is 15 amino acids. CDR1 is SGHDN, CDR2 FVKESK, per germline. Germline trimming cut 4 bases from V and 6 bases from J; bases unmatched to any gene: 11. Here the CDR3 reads CASSLVGRAGLEQYF. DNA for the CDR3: TGTGCCAGCAGCCTCGTCGGGAGGGCCGGTCTCGAGCAGTACTTC.

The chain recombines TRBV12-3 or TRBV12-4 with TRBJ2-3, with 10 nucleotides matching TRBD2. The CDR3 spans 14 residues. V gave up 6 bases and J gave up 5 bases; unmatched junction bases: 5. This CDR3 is CASSEGLAIDTQYF. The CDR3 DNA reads TGTGCCAGCAGCGAGGGACTAGCGATAGATACGCAGTATTTT.

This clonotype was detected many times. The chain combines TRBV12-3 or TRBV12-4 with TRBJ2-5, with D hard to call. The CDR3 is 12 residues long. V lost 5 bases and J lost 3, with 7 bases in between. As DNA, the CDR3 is TGTGCCAGCAGTATAACAGAAGAGACCCAGTACTTC. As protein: CASSITEETQYF.

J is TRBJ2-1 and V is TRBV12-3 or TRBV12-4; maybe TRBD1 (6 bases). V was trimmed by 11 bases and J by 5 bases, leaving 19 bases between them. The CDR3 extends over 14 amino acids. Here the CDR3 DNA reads TGTGCCGATGAGGGGGACGGGGTAAACAATGAGCAGTTCTTC. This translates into CADEGDGVNNEQFF.

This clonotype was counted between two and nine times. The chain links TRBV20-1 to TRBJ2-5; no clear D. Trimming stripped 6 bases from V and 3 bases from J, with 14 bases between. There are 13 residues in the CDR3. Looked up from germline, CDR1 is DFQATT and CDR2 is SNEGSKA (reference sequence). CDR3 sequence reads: CSAVEWRKETQYF. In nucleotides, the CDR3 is TGCAGTGCGGTTGAGTGGCGCAAAGAGACCCAGTACTTC.

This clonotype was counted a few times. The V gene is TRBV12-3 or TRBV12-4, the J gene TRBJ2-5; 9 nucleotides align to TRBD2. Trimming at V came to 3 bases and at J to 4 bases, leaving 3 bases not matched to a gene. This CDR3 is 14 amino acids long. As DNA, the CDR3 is TGTGCCAGCAGTTTTACGACTAGCGGAGAGACCCAGTACTTC. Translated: CASSFTTSGETQYF.

CDR3 sequence (DNA): TGTGCCAGCCTTGGAACGGAGGGCCGCGGCTACACCTTC. Protein: CASLGTEGRGYTF. The chain links TRBV12-3 or TRBV12-4 to TRBJ1-2; D call uncertain. V shed 8 bases and J shed 8 bases, with 18 bases lying between them. The CDR3 runs to 13 residues.

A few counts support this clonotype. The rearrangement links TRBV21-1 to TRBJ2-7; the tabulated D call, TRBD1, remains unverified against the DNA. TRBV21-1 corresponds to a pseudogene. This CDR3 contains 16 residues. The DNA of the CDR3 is TGTGCCAGCAGCAAATTCCCCGGGAGACGGTCCTACGAGCAGTACTTC. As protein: CASSKFPGRRSYEQYF.

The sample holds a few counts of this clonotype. CDR3 sequence (DNA): TGTGCCAGCTCACCCGGACAGGATCAGCCCCAGCATTTT. Its protein is CASSPGQDQPQHF. The chain joins TRBV18 to TRBJ1-5, with 7 positions matching TRBD1. Unmatched junction bases numbered 1, after V lost 3 bases and J lost 5 bases. Germline V gene sequence: CDR1 KGHSH, CDR2 LQKENI. The CDR3 is made up of 13 amino acids.

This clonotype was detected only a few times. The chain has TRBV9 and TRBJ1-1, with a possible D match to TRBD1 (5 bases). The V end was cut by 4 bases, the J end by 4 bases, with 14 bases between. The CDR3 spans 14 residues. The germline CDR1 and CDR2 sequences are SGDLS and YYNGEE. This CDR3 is CASSPREGITEAFF. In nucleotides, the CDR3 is TGTGCCAGCAGCCCCCGGGAGGGGATCACTGAAGCTTTCTTT.

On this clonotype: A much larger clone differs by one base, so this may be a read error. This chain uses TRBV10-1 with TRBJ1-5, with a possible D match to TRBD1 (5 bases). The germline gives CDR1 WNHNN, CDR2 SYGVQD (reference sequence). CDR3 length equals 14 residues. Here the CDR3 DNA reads TGCGCCAGCAGTGTGGCAGGGTTCAATCATCCCCAGCATTTT. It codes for CASSVAGFNHPQHF.

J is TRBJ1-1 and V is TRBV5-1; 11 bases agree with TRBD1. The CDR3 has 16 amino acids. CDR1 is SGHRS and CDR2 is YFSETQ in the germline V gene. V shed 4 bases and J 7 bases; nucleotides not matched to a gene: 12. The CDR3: CASSPRPGTGGVEAFF. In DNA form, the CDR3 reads TGCGCCAGCAGCCCTCGTCCCGGGACAGGGGGAGTTGAAGCTTTCTTT.

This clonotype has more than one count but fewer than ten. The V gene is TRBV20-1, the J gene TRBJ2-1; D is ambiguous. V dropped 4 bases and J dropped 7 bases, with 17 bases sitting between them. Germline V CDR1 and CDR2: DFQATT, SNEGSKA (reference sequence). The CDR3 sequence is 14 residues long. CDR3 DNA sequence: TGCAGTGCTATCGGGCTAGTAGGCCGTAATGAGCAGTTCTTC. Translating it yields CSAIGLVGRNEQFF.

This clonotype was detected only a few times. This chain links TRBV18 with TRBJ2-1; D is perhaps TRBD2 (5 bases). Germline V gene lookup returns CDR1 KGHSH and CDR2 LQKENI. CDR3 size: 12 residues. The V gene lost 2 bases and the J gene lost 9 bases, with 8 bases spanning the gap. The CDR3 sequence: CASSPNRGEQFF. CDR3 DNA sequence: TGTGCCAGCTCACCAAACCGGGGTGAGCAGTTCTTC.